This paragraph reports one TCR beta chain. Its matching antigen is unknown. The data stem from a study of cytomegalovirus exposure and HLA in healthy donors. PCR involved 60 Vbeta and 13 Jbeta primers. Sequenced by immunoSEQ multiplex PCR; TCRdb stores in-frame clones only, minus some. This table holds roughly 150,000 clones, 85% found once. CDR3 length: 14 residues. V was clipped by 5 bases and J by 0 bases; unmatched bases: 2. Germline V gene sequence: CDR1 SNHLY, CDR2 FYNNEI. The donors gave bone marrow, and they were healthy. Study conclusions and caveats: Earlier analysis yielded a pattern in which most TCR beta V segments were productive about 87% or about 30% of the time. As immune exposure information, only CMV serostatus was available. Later analysis associated a missense DCLRE1C variant with TCR beta V- and J-gene trimming.

This TCR was sampled from a boy between 2 and 10 years old in good health and CMV-seronegative. The chain carries TRBV2 and TRBJ2-7; 9 nucleotides agree with TRBD1. The sequencing input was PBMCs. The CDR3 nucleotides are TGTGCCAGCAGTCGGGACAGGGTCTCCTACGAGCAGTACTTC. This gives the protein CASSRDRVSYEQYF.